This entry features one T cell receptor (beta chain) sequence. As yet, its antigen is unknown. This sample stems from a study of response to subunit inactivated influenza vaccine. Study conclusions and caveats: It was suggested by the authors that few new T cells are recruited by each seasonal influenza vaccination.

The CDR3 has 14 residues. Between the trimmed V and J ends, which lost 4 bases and 7 bases, there was a span of 17 bases. CDR1 SGHRS and CDR2 YFSETQ come from the germline V gene. TCRdb processed the RT-PCR reads anew with MiXCR; each CDR3 protein has one entry. The table includes 430,000 or so distinct CDR3 sequences, approximately 11% detected once. The chain is built from TRBV5-1 and TRBJ1-2; D might be TRBD1 (6 bases). This sequence was found in a man in his fifties or sixties who received an inactivated influenza vaccine. Sequenced material: PBMCs from blood, taken around seven weeks after vaccination. As DNA, the CDR3 is TGCGCCAGCAGCAGCCTCGACAGGTCCAGTGGCTACACCTTC. Its protein is CASSSLDRSSGYTF.